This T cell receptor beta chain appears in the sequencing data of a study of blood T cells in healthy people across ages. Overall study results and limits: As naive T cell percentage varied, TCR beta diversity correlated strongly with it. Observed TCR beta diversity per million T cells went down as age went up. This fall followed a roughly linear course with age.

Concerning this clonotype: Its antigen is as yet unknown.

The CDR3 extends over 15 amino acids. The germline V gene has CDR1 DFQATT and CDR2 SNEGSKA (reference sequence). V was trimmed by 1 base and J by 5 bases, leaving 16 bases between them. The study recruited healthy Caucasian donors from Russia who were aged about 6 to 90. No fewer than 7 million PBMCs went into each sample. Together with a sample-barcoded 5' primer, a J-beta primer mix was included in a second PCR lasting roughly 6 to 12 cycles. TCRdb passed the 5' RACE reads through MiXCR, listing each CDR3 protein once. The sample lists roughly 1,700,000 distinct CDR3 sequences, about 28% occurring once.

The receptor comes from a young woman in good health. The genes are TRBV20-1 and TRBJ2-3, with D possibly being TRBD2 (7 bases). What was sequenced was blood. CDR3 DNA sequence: TGCAGTGCTAGAGTTGAGGCGGGGGCGGGAGATACGCAGTATTTT. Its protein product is CSARVEAGAGDTQYF.